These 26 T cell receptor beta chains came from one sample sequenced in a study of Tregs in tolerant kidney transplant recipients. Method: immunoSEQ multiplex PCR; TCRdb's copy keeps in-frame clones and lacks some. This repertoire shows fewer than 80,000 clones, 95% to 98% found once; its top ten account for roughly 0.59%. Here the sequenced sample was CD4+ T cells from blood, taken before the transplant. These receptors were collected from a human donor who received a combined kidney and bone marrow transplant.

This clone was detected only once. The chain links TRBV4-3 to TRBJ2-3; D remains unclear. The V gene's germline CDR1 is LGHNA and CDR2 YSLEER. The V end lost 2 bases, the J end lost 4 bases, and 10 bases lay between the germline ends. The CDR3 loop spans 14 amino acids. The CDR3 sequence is CASSQTRYPDTQYF. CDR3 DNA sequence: TGCGCCAGCAGCCAAACCCGGTACCCAGATACGCAGTATTTT.

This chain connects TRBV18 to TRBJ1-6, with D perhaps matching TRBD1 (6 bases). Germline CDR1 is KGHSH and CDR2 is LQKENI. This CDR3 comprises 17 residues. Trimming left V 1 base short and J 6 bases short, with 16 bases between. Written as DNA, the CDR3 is TGTGCCAGCTCACCACAGGCCATAAACAGGGTTAATTCACCCCTCCACTTT. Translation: CASSPQAINRVNSPLHF. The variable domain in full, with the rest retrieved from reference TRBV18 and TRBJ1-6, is NAGVMQNPRHLVRRRGQEARLRCSPMKGHSHVYWYRQLPEEGLKFMVYLQKENIIDESGMPKERFSAEFPKEGPSILRIQQVVRGDSAAYFCASSPQAINRVNSPLHFGNGTRLTVT.

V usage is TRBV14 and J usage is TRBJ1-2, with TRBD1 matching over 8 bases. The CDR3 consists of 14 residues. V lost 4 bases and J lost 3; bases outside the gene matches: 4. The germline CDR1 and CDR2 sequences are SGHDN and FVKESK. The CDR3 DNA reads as TGTGCCAGCAGCCCGGACAGGGCCTACTATGGCTACACCTTC. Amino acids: CASSPDRAYYGYTF.

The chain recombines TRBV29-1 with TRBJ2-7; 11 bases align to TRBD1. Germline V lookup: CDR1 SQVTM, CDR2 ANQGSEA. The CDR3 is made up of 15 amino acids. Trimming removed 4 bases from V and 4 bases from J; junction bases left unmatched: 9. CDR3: CSVAPWTGGGYEQYF. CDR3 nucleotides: TGCAGCGTTGCTCCCTGGACAGGGGGCGGATACGAGCAGTACTTC.

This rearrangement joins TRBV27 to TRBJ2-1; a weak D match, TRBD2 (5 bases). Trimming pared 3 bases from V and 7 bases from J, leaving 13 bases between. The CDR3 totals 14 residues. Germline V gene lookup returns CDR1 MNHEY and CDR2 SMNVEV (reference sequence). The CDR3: CASSFNLAGNEQFF. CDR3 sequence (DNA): TGTGCCAGCAGTTTTAATCTAGCTGGGAATGAGCAGTTCTTC.

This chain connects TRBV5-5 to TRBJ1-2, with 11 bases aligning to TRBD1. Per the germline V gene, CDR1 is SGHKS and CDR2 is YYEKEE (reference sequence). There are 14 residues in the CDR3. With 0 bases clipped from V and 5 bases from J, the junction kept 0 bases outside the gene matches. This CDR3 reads CASSLGDRGYGYTF. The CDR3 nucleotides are TGTGCCAGCAGCTTGGGGGACAGGGGGTATGGCTACACCTTC.

CDR3 coding DNA: TGTGCCAGTAGTATTAGTCGGGACAGGGGTATTCAGCCCCAGCATTTT. Translating gives CASSISRDRGIQPQHF. The rearrangement uses TRBV19 and TRBJ1-5; 10 bases line up with TRBD1. The ends lost 3 bases at V and 6 bases at J; junction bases unmatched: 8. The CDR3 extends over 16 amino acids. Germline V gene lookup returns CDR1 LNHDA and CDR2 SQIVND (reference sequence).

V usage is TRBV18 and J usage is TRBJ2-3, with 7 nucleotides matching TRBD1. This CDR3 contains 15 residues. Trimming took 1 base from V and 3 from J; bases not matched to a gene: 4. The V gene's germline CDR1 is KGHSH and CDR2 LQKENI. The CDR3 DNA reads TGTGCCAGCTCACCACTGGCAGGGGGAACAGATACGCAGTATTTT. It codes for CASSPLAGGTDTQYF.

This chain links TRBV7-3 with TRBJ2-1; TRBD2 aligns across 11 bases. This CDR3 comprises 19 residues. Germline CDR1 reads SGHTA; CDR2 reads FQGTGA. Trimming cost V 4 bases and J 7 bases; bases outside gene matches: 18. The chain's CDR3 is CASSSTPTPGLAAGNEQFF. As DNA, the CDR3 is TGTGCCAGCAGCTCAACTCCAACACCGGGACTAGCGGCGGGGAATGAGCAGTTCTTC.

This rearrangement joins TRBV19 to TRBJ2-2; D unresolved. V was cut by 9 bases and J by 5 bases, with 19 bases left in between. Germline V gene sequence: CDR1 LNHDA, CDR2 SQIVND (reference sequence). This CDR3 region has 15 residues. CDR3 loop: CASFAKLARTGELFF. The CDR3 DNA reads TGTGCCAGCTTCGCCAAACTGGCGAGGACCGGGGAGCTGTTTTTT.

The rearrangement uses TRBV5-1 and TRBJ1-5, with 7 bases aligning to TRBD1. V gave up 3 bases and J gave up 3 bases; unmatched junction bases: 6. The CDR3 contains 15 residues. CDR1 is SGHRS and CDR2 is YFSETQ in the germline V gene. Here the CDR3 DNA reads TGCGCCAGCAGCTCTACTACAGGGGACAATCAGCCCCAGCATTTT. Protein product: CASSSTTGDNQPQHF.

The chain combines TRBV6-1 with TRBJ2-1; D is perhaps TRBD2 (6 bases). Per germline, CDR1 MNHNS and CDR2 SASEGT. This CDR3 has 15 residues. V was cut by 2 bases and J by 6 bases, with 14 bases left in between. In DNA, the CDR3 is TGTGCCAGCAGTGAAACCGCGGATAGCGGCAATGAGCAGTTCTTC. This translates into CASSETADSGNEQFF.

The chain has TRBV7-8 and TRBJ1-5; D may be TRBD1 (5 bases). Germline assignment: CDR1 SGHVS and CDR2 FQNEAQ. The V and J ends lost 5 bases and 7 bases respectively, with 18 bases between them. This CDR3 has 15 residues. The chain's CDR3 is CASSEMGGEGQPQHF. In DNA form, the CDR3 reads TGTGCCAGCAGCGAGATGGGGGGTGAGGGACAGCCCCAGCATTTT. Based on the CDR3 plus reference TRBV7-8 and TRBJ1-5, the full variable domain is GAGVSQSPRYKVAKRGQDVALRCDPISGHVSLFWYQQALGQGPEFLTYFQNEAQLDKSGLPSDRFFAERPEGSVSTLKIQRTQQEDSAVYLCASSEMGGEGQPQHFGDGTRLSIL.

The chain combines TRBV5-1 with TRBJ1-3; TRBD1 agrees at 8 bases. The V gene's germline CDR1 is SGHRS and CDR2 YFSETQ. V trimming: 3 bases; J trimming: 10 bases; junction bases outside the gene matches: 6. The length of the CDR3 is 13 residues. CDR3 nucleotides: TGCGCCAGCAGCTCCGGGACAGGCTCAACCATATATTTT. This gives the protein CASSSGTGSTIYF.

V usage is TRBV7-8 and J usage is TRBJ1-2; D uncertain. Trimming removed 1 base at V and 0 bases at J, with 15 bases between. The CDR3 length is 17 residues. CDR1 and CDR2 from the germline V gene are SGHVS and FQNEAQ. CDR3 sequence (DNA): TGTGCCAGCAGCTTAGTGCGGGTTTTCACTTCTAACTATGGCTACACCTTC. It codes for CASSLVRVFTSNYGYTF.

For the CDR3, the DNA is TGTGCCACCACCAATGGGAGGACAGGTTTTGGCTACACCTTC. Its protein is CATTNGRTGFGYTF. V gene TRBV2 combines with J gene TRBJ1-2, with 7 bases aligning to TRBD1. CDR3 length: 14 residues. Germline V gene data show CDR1 as SNHLY and CDR2 as FYNNEI. The trim removed 10 bases at V and 7 bases at J, leaving 15 bases unmatched.

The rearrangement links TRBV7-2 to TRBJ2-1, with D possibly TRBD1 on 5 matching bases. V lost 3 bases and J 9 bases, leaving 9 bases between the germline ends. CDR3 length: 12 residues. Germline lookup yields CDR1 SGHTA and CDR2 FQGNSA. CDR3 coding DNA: TGTGCCAGCAGCTTGGGGCCAGTTGAGCAGTTCTTC. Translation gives CASSLGPVEQFF. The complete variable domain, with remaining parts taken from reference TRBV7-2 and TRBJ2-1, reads GAGVSQSPSNKVTEKGKDVELRCDPISGHTALYWYRQSLGQGLEFLIYFQGNSAPDKSGLPSDRFSAERTGGSVSTLTIQRTQQEDSAVYLCASSLGPVEQFFGPGTRLTVL.

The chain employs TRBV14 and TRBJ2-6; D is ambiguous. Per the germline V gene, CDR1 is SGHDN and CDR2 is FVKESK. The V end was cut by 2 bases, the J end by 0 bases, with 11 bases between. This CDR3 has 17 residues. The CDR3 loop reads CASSQRFRYSGANVLTF. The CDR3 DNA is TGTGCCAGCAGCCAAAGGTTCAGGTACTCTGGGGCCAACGTCCTGACTTTC.

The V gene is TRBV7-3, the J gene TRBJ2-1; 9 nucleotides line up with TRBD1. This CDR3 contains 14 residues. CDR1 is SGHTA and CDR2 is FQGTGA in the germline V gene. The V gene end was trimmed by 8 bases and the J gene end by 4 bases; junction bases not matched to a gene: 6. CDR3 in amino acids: CASRGQGDYNEQFF. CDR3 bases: TGTGCCAGCCGGGGACAGGGAGATTACAATGAGCAGTTCTTC. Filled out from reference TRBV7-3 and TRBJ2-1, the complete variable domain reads GAGVSQTPSNKVTEKGKYVELRCDPISGHTALYWYRQSLGQGPEFLIYFQGTGAADDSGLPNDRFFAVRPEGSVSTLKIQRTERGDSAVYLCASRGQGDYNEQFFGPGTRLTVL.

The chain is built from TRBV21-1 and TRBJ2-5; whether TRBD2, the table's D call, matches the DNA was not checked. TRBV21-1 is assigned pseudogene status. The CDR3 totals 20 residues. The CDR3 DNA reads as TGTGCCAGCAGCTCCCCGGCTACGAGCGGGAGGGCCAAATGCCAAGAGACCCAGTACTTC. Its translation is CASSSPATSGRAKCQETQYF.

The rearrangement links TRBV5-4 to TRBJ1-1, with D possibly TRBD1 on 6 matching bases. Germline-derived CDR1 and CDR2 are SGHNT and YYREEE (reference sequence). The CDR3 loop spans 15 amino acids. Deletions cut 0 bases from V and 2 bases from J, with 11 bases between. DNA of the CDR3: TGTGCCAGCAGCTTGGAGTCAGGGGTAAACACTGAAGCTTTCTTT. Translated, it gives CASSLESGVNTEAFF.

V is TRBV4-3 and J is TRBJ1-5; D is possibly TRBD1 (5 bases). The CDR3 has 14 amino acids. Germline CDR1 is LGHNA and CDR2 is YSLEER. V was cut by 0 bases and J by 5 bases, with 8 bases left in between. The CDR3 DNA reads TGCGCCAGCAGCCAAGATAGGGGTTATCAGCCCCAGCATTTT. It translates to CASSQDRGYQPQHF.

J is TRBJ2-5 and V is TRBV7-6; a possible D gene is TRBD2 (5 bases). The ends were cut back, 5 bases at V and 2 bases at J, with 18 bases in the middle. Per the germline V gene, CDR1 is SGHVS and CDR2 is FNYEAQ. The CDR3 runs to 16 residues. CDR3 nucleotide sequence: TGTGCCAGCAGCCGACCGGCAGGAGGTCCGCAAGAGACCCAGTACTTC. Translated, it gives CASSRPAGGPQETQYF.

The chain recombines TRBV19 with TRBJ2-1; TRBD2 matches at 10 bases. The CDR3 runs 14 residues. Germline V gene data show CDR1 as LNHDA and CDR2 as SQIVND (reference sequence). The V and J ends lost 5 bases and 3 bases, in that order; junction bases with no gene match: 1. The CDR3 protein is CASSGTSVYNEQFF. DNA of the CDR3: TGTGCCAGTAGTGGGACTAGCGTCTACAATGAGCAGTTCTTC.

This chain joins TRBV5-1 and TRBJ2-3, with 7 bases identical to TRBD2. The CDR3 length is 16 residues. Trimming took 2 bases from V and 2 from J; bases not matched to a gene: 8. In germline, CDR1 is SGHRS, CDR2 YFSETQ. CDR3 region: CASSFLSGGTTDTQYF. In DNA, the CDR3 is TGCGCCAGCAGCTTCCTCTCGGGGGGAACCACAGATACGCAGTATTTT.

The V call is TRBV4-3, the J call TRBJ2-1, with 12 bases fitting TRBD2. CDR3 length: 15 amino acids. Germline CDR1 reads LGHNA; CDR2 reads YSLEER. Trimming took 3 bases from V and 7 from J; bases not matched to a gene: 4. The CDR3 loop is CASSQLAGGRNEQFF. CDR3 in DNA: TGCGCCAGCAGCCAGCTAGCGGGGGGGCGTAATGAGCAGTTCTTC.